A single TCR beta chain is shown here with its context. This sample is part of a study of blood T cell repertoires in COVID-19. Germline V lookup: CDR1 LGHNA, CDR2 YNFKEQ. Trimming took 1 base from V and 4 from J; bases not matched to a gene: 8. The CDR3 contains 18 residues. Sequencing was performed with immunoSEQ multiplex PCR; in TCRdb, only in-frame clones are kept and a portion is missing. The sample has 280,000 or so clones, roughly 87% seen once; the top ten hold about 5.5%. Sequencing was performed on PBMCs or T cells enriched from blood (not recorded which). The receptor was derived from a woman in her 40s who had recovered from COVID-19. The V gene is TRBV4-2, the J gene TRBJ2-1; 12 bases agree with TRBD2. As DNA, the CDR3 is TGTGCCAGCAGCCAAGCTTGGGGAACTAGCGGGGGGTACAATGAGCAGTTCTTC. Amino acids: CASSQAWGTSGGYNEQFF.